This TCR beta chain was identified during a study of OX40 agonist ivuxolimab in advanced cancers. Study-level background: Males comprised 82.7% of the group, whose mean age was approximately 62 years (range 23 to 79). Study outcomes and limitations: Blood T cells, both CD4+ and CD8+, expanded clonally by week 6 at 0.1 to 3.0 mg/kg.

Data came from immunoSEQ multiplex PCR; TCRdb stores just in-frame clones and leaves some out. The sample contains around 47,000 clones, around 85% of which appear only once. With 2 bases removed from V and 8 bases from J, the gap between germline ends came to 12 bases. Germline V gene lookup returns CDR1 SEHNR and CDR2 FQNEAQ (reference sequence). The CDR3 is made up of 13 amino acids. Notes on this clone: Antigen specificity is unknown.

The clonotype originates from an adult with an advanced solid tumor such as melanoma, head and neck, liver or kidney cancer. The chain uses TRBV7-9 and TRBJ1-1; D is unclear. The source was CD4+ or CD8+ T cells sorted from blood, collected in a trial of the OX40 agonist ivuxolimab. In nucleotides, the CDR3 is TGTGCCAGCAGCTTACCAGTCAGGTTAGAAGCTTTCTTT. Protein sequence: CASSLPVRLEAFF.